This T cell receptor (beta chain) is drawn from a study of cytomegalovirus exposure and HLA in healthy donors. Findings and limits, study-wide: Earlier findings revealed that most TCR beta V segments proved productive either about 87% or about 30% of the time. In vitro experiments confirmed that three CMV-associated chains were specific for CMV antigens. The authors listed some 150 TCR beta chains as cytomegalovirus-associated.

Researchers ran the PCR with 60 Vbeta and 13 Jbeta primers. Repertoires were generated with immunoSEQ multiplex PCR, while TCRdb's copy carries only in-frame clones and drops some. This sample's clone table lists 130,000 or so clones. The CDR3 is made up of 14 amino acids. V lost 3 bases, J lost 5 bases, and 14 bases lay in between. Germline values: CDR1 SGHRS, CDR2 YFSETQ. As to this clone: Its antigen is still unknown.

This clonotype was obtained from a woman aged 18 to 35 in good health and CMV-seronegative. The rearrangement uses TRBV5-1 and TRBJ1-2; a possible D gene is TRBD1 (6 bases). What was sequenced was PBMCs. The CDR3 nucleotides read TGCGCCAGCAGCTGGATGGGGGCGGAATATGGCTACACCTTC. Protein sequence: CASSWMGAEYGYTF.